This is a list of T cell receptor beta chains from one sample in a study of T cells in Graves' hyperthyroidism and ophthalmopathy. TCRdb independently ran MiXCR on the multiplex PCR reads; one entry per CDR3 protein. The sample lists hundreds of thousands of distinct CDR3 sequences, about 15% occurring once. The sequencing sample was made of blood. These receptors all stem from a woman between 45 and 65 years old with Graves' ophthalmopathy. CDR3s include the opening cysteine and the closing phenylalanine or tryptophan. A D gene is named only where the DNA matches it firmly. The listing skips clone size in some rows; elsewhere it reads once, few, many or a size class.

V gene	J gene	D gene	clone size	CDR3 DNA	CDR3 protein
TRBV6-1	TRBJ1-2	.	few	TGTGCCAGCAGACAGGGCGGCTACACCTTC	CASRQGGYTF
TRBV6-1	TRBJ2-1	TRBD2	.	TGTGCCAGCAAAGCGGGAGTCTCCCTTGAGCAGTTCTTC	CASKAGVSLEQFF
TRBV12-3/TRBV12-4	TRBJ2-2	TRBD2	many	TGTGCCAGCACCGAGGGACTAGCGGGAGCCGGGGAGCTGTTTTTT	CASTEGLAGAGELFF
TRBV27	TRBJ1-6	.	many	TGTGCCAGCAGTTTAGGGGGGGTCGATTCACCCCTCCACTTT	CASSLGGVDSPLHF
TRBV4-3	TRBJ1-2	.	few	TGCGCCAGCAGCCAACTCACCCTATCGGACCCCAGGGAGGGCTACACCTTC	CASSQLTLSDPREGYTF
TRBV7-9	TRBJ2-1	TRBD1	few	TGTGCCAGCAGCTCATGGACAGGGGTCTCCGGGCAGTTCTTC	CASSSWTGVSGQFF
TRBV13	TRBJ2-2	.	many	TGTGCCAGCAGCTTCGGCACCATGAACACCGGGGAGCTGTTTTTT	CASSFGTMNTGELFF
TRBV18	TRBJ2-3	.	many	TGTGCCAGCTCACCAGTGGGAGTGGCAGATACGCAGTATTTT	CASSPVGVADTQYF
TRBV9	TRBJ2-1	TRBD2	many	TGTGCCAGCAGCGTACAGAGCGGGAGTTTCTATGAGCAGTTCTTC	CASSVQSGSFYEQFF
TRBV6-9	TRBJ2-1	TRBD2	.	TGTGCCAGCAGTTACCCAAAAGCGGGGGCCTTCTACAATGAGCAGTTCTTC	CASSYPKAGAFYNEQFF
TRBV20-1	TRBJ1-3	.	many	TGCAGTGCTATCGGCCCCGGAAACACCATATATTTT	CSAIGPGNTIYF
TRBV28	TRBJ2-1	TRBD2	many	TGTGCCACCTACGGGACTAGCGCTTACAATGAGCAGTTCTTC	CATYGTSAYNEQFF
TRBV27	TRBJ1-4	TRBD1	.	TGTGCCAGCAGTTTTTACAGGGGGAGGAATGAAAAACTGTTTTTT	CASSFYRGRNEKLFF
TRBV7-9	TRBJ2-2	TRBD2	.	TGTGCCAGCAGGAAGAGATTCGGGCTAGCGGACCCGACCGGGGAGCTGTTTTTT	CASRKRFGLADPTGELFF
TRBV20-1	TRBJ2-7	TRBD2	.	TGCAGTGGGGTTAGCGGGAGCTCCTACGAGCAGTACTTC	CSGVSGSSYEQYF
TRBV29-1	TRBJ2-6	.	few	TGCAGCGCTGGACAGCTTAGCTCTGGGGCCAACGTCCTGACTTTC	CSAGQLSSGANVLTF
TRBV18	TRBJ2-7	TRBD1	many	TGTGCCAGCTCACCATATGGGCAGGGGGTCTACGAGCAGTACTTC	CASSPYGQGVYEQYF
TRBV9	TRBJ1-1	.	.	TGTGCCAGCAGCGTAGTCGCGAACACTGAAGCTTTCTTT	CASSVVANTEAFF
TRBV4-3	TRBJ2-7	.	once	TGCGCCAGCAGCCAAGAGGTTAGGGCAGGCTACAATGAGCAGTACTTC	CASSQEVRAGYNEQYF
TRBV28	TRBJ1-2	.	many	TGTGCCAGCAGTCCCGACAACTATGGCTACACCTTC	CASSPDNYGYTF
TRBV5-1	TRBJ2-7	.	many	TGCGCCAGCAGCGTAACAGGGTTAAGGACCTACGAGCAGTACTTC	CASSVTGLRTYEQYF
TRBV6-2/TRBV6-3	TRBJ2-5	TRBD2	.	TGTGCCAGCAGCACAATTGGACTAGCAAAAGAGACCCAGTACTTC	CASSTIGLAKETQYF
TRBV24-1	TRBJ1-2	.	few	TGTGCCACCAGTGACTCCGGGAGCTCCTATAACTATGGCTACACCTTC	CATSDSGSSYNYGYTF
TRBV19	TRBJ2-7	TRBD1	few	TGTGCCAGTAGTCCCGACAGGGGGCACCTCTACGAGCAGTACTTC	CASSPDRGHLYEQYF
TRBV7-3	TRBJ2-2	.	many	TGTGCCAGCAGCTTTGGCAGGGGGGGCACCGGGGAGCTGTTTTTT	CASSFGRGGTGELFF
TRBV28	TRBJ1-2	TRBD1	many	TGTGCCAGCAGCTTCGGAAGGGGGCAAAGTGGCTACACCTTC	CASSFGRGQSGYTF
TRBV5-1	TRBJ1-4	TRBD1	many	TGCGCCAGCAGCCAACGACAGGGGGGACACGAAAAACTGTTTTTT	CASSQRQGGHEKLFF
TRBV7-2	TRBJ2-2	.	many	TGTGCCAGCAGCCTCCGGACTGGAAACACCGGGGAGCTGTTTTTT	CASSLRTGNTGELFF
TRBV20-1	TRBJ2-5	.	.	TGCAGTGCTAGTCATGAGACCCAGTACTTC	CSASHETQYF
TRBV5-4	TRBJ1-3	.	.	TGTGCCAGCAGCTTGAGAATTAGTCAGGCCGGAACCACCATATATTTT	CASSLRISQAGTTIYF
TRBV28	TRBJ2-7	TRBD2	many	TGTGCCAGCAGCCAAAGACTAGCGGGAGGGCCCTACGAGCAGTACTTC	CASSQRLAGGPYEQYF
TRBV5-6	TRBJ2-5	.	many	TGTGCCAGCAGTCCAGGAGACATCGAGCCTCAAGAGACCCAGTACTTC	CASSPGDIEPQETQYF
TRBV12-3/TRBV12-4	TRBJ2-7	.	few	TGTGCATCGATAGAGACATCTAAATTTGGCTACGAGCAGTACTTC	CASIETSKFGYEQYF
TRBV7-2	TRBJ1-3	.	few	TGTGCCAGCAGCAGAGGAGAAAACTCTGGAAACACCATATATTTT	CASSRGENSGNTIYF
TRBV6-1	TRBJ1-5	.	few	TGTGCCACGCACACTGGACAGTTTTATAGCAATCAGCCCCAGCATTTT	CATHTGQFYSNQPQHF
TRBV7-7	TRBJ2-5	.	many	TGTGCTAGCAGCTTAGCGCCAGGGAAGGAGACCCAGTACTTC	CASSLAPGKETQYF
TRBV6-2/TRBV6-3	TRBJ1-5	TRBD1	many	TGTGCCAGCAGACCCCCGGGACAGCCTTATCAGCCCCAGCATTTT	CASRPPGQPYQPQHF
TRBV6-2/TRBV6-3	TRBJ2-4	.	.	TGTGCCAGCAGTTCCGAGACCCATATGACAGGAAGAACAGCCAAAAACATTCAGTACTTC	CASSSETHMTGRTAKNIQYF
TRBV19	TRBJ1-5	TRBD1	.	TGTGCCAGTAGAACGACAGGGCCTCATCAGCCCCAGCATTTT	CASRTTGPHQPQHF
TRBV29-1	TRBJ1-2	.	many	TGCAGCGTTGAGTTTGGGGCCGGGGGCTACACCTTC	CSVEFGAGGYTF
TRBV4-3	TRBJ1-1	.	many	TGCGCCAGCAGCCAAGGCTGGAGGAGCACTGAAGCTTTCTTT	CASSQGWRSTEAFF
TRBV20-1	TRBJ1-2	.	few	TGCAGTGTTGACCACAGTAAAATATATGGCTACACCTTC	CSVDHSKIYGYTF
TRBV6-1	TRBJ2-7	.	many	TGTGCCAGCAGTAGGACCTCAATCCCTCCTCCTAACGAGCAGTACTTC	CASSRTSIPPPNEQYF
TRBV6-1	TRBJ2-2	.	few	TGTGCCAGCAGTGAAATCGGAGCCGGGGAGCTGTTTTTT	CASSEIGAGELFF
TRBV7-3	TRBJ2-1	TRBD1	many	TGTGCCAGCAGCCCTTTAGGGGACAGTCTCTACAATGAGCAGTTCTTC	CASSPLGDSLYNEQFF